Each of the 24 T cell receptor beta chains below was sequenced from the same sample in a study of regulatory T cells in long-lasting Graves disease. Documented time point: newly diagnosed GD, antithyroid drugs for less than 3 months. From PBMCs, RNA was extracted and then used to make the TCR library. CDR3-region Arm-PCR and iRepertoire HTBI primers produced the TCR beta libraries. Each CDR3 protein is one row after TCRdb ran MiXCR on the multiplex PCR reads. This repertoire shows about 530,000 distinct CDR3 sequences, roughly 15% found once; its top ten account for just under 25%. These data also formed part of another study, on T cells in Graves' hyperthyroidism and ophthalmopathy.

The sequencing here drew on peripheral blood mononuclear cells (PBMCs), taken at new diagnosis, from a patient treated with antithyroid drugs. The receptors come from a woman aged 35 to 59 with Graves disease.

This clonotype was found a few times. This chain connects TRBV6-2 or TRBV6-3 to TRBJ1-2, with 7 nucleotides matching TRBD1. This CDR3 contains 13 residues. V gave up 6 bases and J gave up 2 bases; unmatched junction bases: 3. Germline V gene sequence: CDR1 MNHEY, CDR2 SVGEGT. For the CDR3, the DNA is TGTGCCAGCAGGTCGACAGGGAACTATGGCTACACCTTC. The encoded protein is CASRSTGNYGYTF.

This clonotype appeared many times. V gene TRBV2 combines with J gene TRBJ2-1; TRBD2 is a possible D gene (6 bases). The assigned J gene may be wrong: the sequence end matches TRBJ2-5 better. The CDR3 sequence is 16 residues long. The V gene's germline CDR1 is SNHLY and CDR2 FYNNEI. The CDR3 DNA follows: TGTGCCAGCCTATGGTGGGGCGGGGCCCAAGGGGCGGCCCAGTACTTC. Amino acids: CASLWWGGAQGAAQYF.

This clonotype was found many times. This chain links TRBV2 with TRBJ2-3, with D tentatively TRBD2 (6 bases). Per germline, CDR1 SNHLY and CDR2 FYNNEI. The CDR3 has 13 residues. V was pared by 11 bases and J by 2 bases, with 14 bases between. CDR3 in DNA: TGTGCCGGCGGGGCACTAGACACAGATACGCAGTATTTT. Protein product: CAGGALDTDTQYF.

Ten or more counts support this clonotype. CDR3 bases: TGTGCCAGCTCACCACCCGGGACAGGTAGCTCCTACGAGCAGTACTTC. This encodes CASSPPGTGSSYEQYF. This sequence joins TRBV18 and TRBJ2-7, with 8 bases fitting TRBD1. The V gene end was trimmed by 0 bases and the J gene end by 0 bases; junction bases not matched to a gene: 4. Germline assignment: CDR1 KGHSH and CDR2 LQKENI. The CDR3 spans 16 residues.

This clonotype has a count of ten or more. The V and J genes are TRBV19 and TRBJ1-5; D remains unclear. The V gene's germline CDR1 is LNHDA and CDR2 SQIVND (reference sequence). V was clipped by 3 bases and J by 4 bases, with 10 bases between them. The CDR3 length is 14 residues. The CDR3 DNA reads as TGTGCCAGTAGTATGGTAAGCGGGAATCAGCCCCAGCATTTT. It is translated as CASSMVSGNQPQHF.

This clonotype was recorded many times. The V gene is TRBV9, the J gene TRBJ1-2; D perhaps matches TRBD1 (5 bases). The CDR3 is 14 residues long. V shed 8 bases and J shed 6 bases, with 20 bases lying between them. Germline loops: CDR1 SGDLS, CDR2 YYNGEE. This CDR3 reads CASALGTAAHGYTF. The CDR3, as DNA: TGTGCCAGTGCCCTAGGGACCGCAGCGCATGGCTACACCTTC.

This clonotype was seen a few times. The rearrangement uses TRBV12-3 or TRBV12-4 and TRBJ1-3; D not certain. Trimming cost V 4 bases and J 0 bases, with 16 bases left between them. This CDR3 contains 17 residues. The CDR3 DNA sequence: TGTGCCAGCAGTTACTCTCGGCAGTCAATCTCTGGAAACACCATATATTTT. Translating gives CASSYSRQSISGNTIYF.

In its sample, this clonotype was seen many times. The chain carries TRBV18 and TRBJ1-1, with TRBD1 as a possible D gene (6 bases). Germline CDR1 is KGHSH and CDR2 is LQKENI. V lost 0 bases to trimming and J lost 3 bases, with 14 bases between them. This CDR3 contains 16 residues. CDR3 DNA: TGTGCCAGCTCACCACCGATCAGGGGAGCTCACACTGAAGCTTTCTTT. It is translated as CASSPPIRGAHTEAFF.

This clonotype was observed many times. The chain is built from TRBV12-3 or TRBV12-4 and TRBJ2-7, with 9 bases that match TRBD1. Trimming at V came to 7 bases and at J to 2 bases, leaving 6 bases not matched to a gene. CDR3 size: 14 residues. The chain's CDR3 is CASTSGTGPYEQYF. CDR3 in DNA: TGTGCCAGCACCTCCGGGACAGGGCCCTACGAGCAGTACTTC.

This clonotype was found a few times. The V call is TRBV13, the J call TRBJ2-2; TRBD1 aligns across 9 bases. This CDR3 spans 15 amino acids. The V and J ends lost 4 bases and 5 bases, in that order; junction bases with no gene match: 5. Looked up from germline, CDR1 is PRHDT and CDR2 is FYEKMQ (reference sequence). The CDR3 DNA follows: TGTGCCAGCAGCTCGCCGGGACAGGGAACCGGGGAGCTGTTTTTT. This translates into CASSSPGQGTGELFF.

Many counts were recorded for this clonotype. The chain is built from TRBV6-5 and TRBJ1-4; D ambiguous. This CDR3 has 14 residues. Germline V gene data show CDR1 as MNHEY and CDR2 as SVGAGI. V lost 1 base and J 0 bases, leaving 3 bases between the germline ends. The CDR3 sequence is CASSYFATNEKLFF. For the CDR3, the DNA is TGTGCCAGCAGTTACTTTGCAACTAATGAAAAACTGTTTTTT.

The chain uses TRBV7-9 and TRBJ1-5, with D possibly matching TRBD1 (5 bases). This CDR3 region has 13 residues. Trimming stripped 5 bases from V and 5 bases from J, with 10 bases between. The germline gives CDR1 SEHNR, CDR2 FQNEAQ (reference sequence). The CDR3 region has the DNA TGTGCCAGCAGCCGGGACGGCTATCAGCCCCAGCATTTT. Residues: CASSRDGYQPQHF.

Ten or more counts support this clonotype. The chain combines TRBV7-2 with TRBJ1-2, with D possibly matching TRBD1 (5 bases). V dropped 4 bases and J dropped 6 bases, with 18 bases sitting between them. This CDR3 comprises 15 residues. CDR1 is SGHTA, CDR2 FQGNSA, per germline. The CDR3 loop is CASSYGSTPRDGYTF. The DNA of the CDR3 is TGTGCCAGCAGCTACGGCAGCACACCCAGGGATGGCTACACCTTC.

This clonotype was picked up many times. This chain joins TRBV7-9 and TRBJ1-2, with unresolved D. Trimming cost V 4 bases and J 8 bases, with 11 bases left between them. Germline CDR1 reads SEHNR; CDR2 reads FQNEAQ (reference sequence). There are 12 residues in the CDR3. CDR3 in DNA: TGTGCCAGCAGCTCCAGACCGTTAGGCTACACCTTC. Residues: CASSSRPLGYTF.

This chain connects TRBV30 to TRBJ2-1; TRBD2 aligns across 9 bases. V gave up 5 bases and J gave up 0 bases; unmatched junction bases: 17. Germline CDR1 GTSNPN, CDR2 SVGIG (reference sequence). The CDR3 length is 19 residues. The CDR3 here is CAWVRGVVAGASSYNEQFF. In DNA, the CDR3 is TGTGCCTGGGTCAGGGGGGTAGTAGCGGGGGCCAGCTCCTACAATGAGCAGTTCTTC.

Ten or more counts support this clonotype. CDR3 sequence: CSARGSGNFQTDTQYF. The CDR3 nucleotides are TGCAGTGCTAGGGGCAGCGGGAACTTTCAGACAGATACGCAGTATTTT. The chain carries TRBV20-1 and TRBJ2-3, with 7 positions matching TRBD2. The CDR3 runs to 16 residues. J was trimmed by 3 bases and V by 3 bases; bases with no gene match: 12. Per germline, CDR1 DFQATT and CDR2 SNEGSKA (reference sequence).

The chain joins TRBV12-3 or TRBV12-4 to TRBJ2-1; 7 bases agree with TRBD1. The end of the DNA aligns better with TRBJ2-5, so the J call may be wrong. The CDR3 consists of 15 residues. This CDR3 is CASRGRQGSKETQYF. The DNA for the CDR3 is TGTGCCAGCAGAGGTAGACAGGGTAGCAAGGAGACCCAGTACTTC.

In this sample, this clonotype turned up a few times. This chain uses TRBV6-5 with TRBJ1-1; tentative D call: TRBD1 (5 bases). V was trimmed by 2 bases and J by 4 bases, leaving 11 bases between them. Germline CDR1 MNHEY, CDR2 SVGAGI. The CDR3 covers 14 residues. The CDR3 is CASSYGGLGTEAFF. The CDR3 nucleotides are TGTGCCAGCAGTTACGGGGGTTTAGGCACTGAAGCTTTCTTT.

At least ten counts were recorded for this clonotype. The V call is TRBV20-1, the J call TRBJ1-1; D unresolved. The V gene's germline CDR1 is DFQATT and CDR2 SNEGSKA (reference sequence). There are 12 residues in the CDR3. With 3 bases removed from V and 1 base from J, the gap between germline ends came to 6 bases. The CDR3: CSASRENTEAFF. CDR3 nucleotide sequence: TGCAGTGCTAGCCGGGAGAACACTGAAGCTTTCTTT.

This clonotype appeared many times. The rearrangement uses TRBV27 and TRBJ2-5; TRBD1 agrees at 7 bases. Germline V lookup: CDR1 MNHEY, CDR2 SMNVEV (reference sequence). V gave up 4 bases and J gave up 2 bases; unmatched junction bases: 4. CDR3 length: 14 residues. DNA for the CDR3: TGTGCCAGCAGTTCTGGACAGGAACAAGAGACCCAGTACTTC. This sequence encodes CASSSGQEQETQYF.

V is TRBV11-2 and J is TRBJ1-6, with D perhaps matching TRBD1 (5 bases). The V gene lost 5 bases and the J gene lost 8 bases, with 13 bases spanning the gap. Germline V CDR1 and CDR2: SGHAT, FQNNGV. The CDR3 runs 14 residues. CDR3 in DNA: TGTGCCAGCAGCCAGGGTCCCAGCTATTCACCCCTCCACTTT. Translation gives CASSQGPSYSPLHF.

The rearrangement links TRBV13 to TRBJ2-7, with D tentatively TRBD1 (6 bases). Germline-derived CDR1 and CDR2 are PRHDT and FYEKMQ (reference sequence). V was clipped by 5 bases and J by 3 bases, with 14 bases between them. This CDR3 region has 14 residues. CDR3 sequence reads: CASSPPGHFYEQYF. For the CDR3, the DNA is TGTGCCAGCAGCCCTCCGGGACACTTCTACGAGCAGTACTTC.

The rearrangement joins TRBV7-9 to TRBJ1-3, with 7 bases fitting TRBD1. The ends lost 3 bases at V and 3 bases at J; junction bases unmatched: 8. The CDR3 sequence is 16 residues long. Germline values: CDR1 SEHNR, CDR2 FQNEAQ (reference sequence). CDR3 DNA: TGTGCCAGCAGCTTGACAGGGCCTAAGAGTGGAAACACCATATATTTT. The encoded protein is CASSLTGPKSGNTIYF. The variable domain in full, with the rest retrieved from reference TRBV7-9 and TRBJ1-3, is DTGVSQNPRHKITKRGQNVTFRCDPISEHNRLYWYRQTLGQGPEFLTYFQNEAQLEKSRLLSDRFSAERPKGSFSTLEIQRTEQGDSAMYLCASSLTGPKSGNTIYFGEGSWLTVV.

In this sample, this clonotype turned up many times. The chain uses TRBV12-3 or TRBV12-4 and TRBJ1-1, with D perhaps TRBD1 (5 bases). With 7 bases removed from V and 0 bases from J, the gap between germline ends came to 18 bases. This CDR3 has 16 residues. The CDR3 loop is CASTHRDGRLNTEAFF. CDR3 sequence (DNA): TGTGCCAGCACACACCGGGACGGAAGACTGAACACTGAAGCTTTCTTT.